The 23 T cell receptor beta chains listed next were all sequenced from one sample in a study of sequential checkpoint blockade in melanoma. Treatment here: randomized to nivolumab then ipilimumab (arm A) or the reverse (arm B). Sequenced by immunoSEQ multiplex PCR; TCRdb stores in-frame clones only, minus some. The sample lists about 21,000 clones; around 25% were seen once. The specimen was tumor tissue (inferred from file names), collected from a patient given nivolumab and ipilimumab in sequence. The receptors derive from a human donor with melanoma.

The CDR3 reads CASSARLGVFYEQYF. The CDR3 nucleotides read TGTGCCAGCAGCGCCCGTCTCGGAGTATTCTACGAGCAGTACTTC. The chain combines TRBV7-6 with TRBJ2-7; D call uncertain. From germline, CDR1 is SGHVS and CDR2 FNYEAQ. Deletions cut 5 bases from V and 3 bases from J, with 17 bases between. This CDR3 has 15 residues.

This clone has ten or more counts. The chain combines TRBV6-8 with TRBJ2-7; perhaps TRBD2 as D (6 bases). The V end was cut by 10 bases, the J end by 2 bases, with 18 bases between. Germline loops: CDR1 MNHGY, CDR2 SAAAGT. The CDR3 has 14 residues. The CDR3 DNA reads as TGTGCCATCACCCCCGAGGGAGGCCCCTACGAGCAGTACTTC. Translated: CAITPEGGPYEQYF.

The chain is built from TRBV11-3 and TRBJ2-7, with TRBD2 matching over 7 bases. V shed 5 bases, J shed 3 bases, and the junction held 7 bases outside the gene matches. CDR1 SGHNT and CDR2 YENEEA come from the germline V gene. CDR3 length: 14 residues. The CDR3, as DNA: TGTGCCAGCAGCCTGGGGGGGGATTTCTACGAGCAGTACTTC. Its translation is CASSLGGDFYEQYF.

This clone was seen only a few times. V gene TRBV23-1 combines with J gene TRBJ1-1, with D tentatively TRBD1 (6 bases). TRBV23-1 is assigned to the ORF class and has an uncertain function. The V end lost 6 bases, the J end lost 7 bases, and 15 bases lay between the germline ends. CDR3 length: 13 residues. CDR3 DNA: TGCGCCAGCAGCCACGGGACACCTGTTGAAGCTTTCTTT. Its translation is CASSHGTPVEAFF.

This clone showed up just a few times. The gene calls are TRBV6-8 and TRBJ2-7; D is possibly TRBD1 (6 bases). V was pared by 4 bases and J by 6 bases, with 13 bases between. The CDR3 runs to 13 residues. Germline CDR1 reads MNHGY; CDR2 reads SAAAGT. The CDR3 coding sequence is TGTGCCAGCAGTTGGACAGATTGGGCCGAGCAGTACTTC. Residues: CASSWTDWAEQYF.

This clone was found a few times. This rearrangement joins TRBV19 to TRBJ1-1; tentatively, D is TRBD1 (6 bases). Trimming took off 5 bases at V and 3 bases at J, with 13 bases between the two ends. Looked up from germline, CDR1 is LNHDA and CDR2 is SQIVND (reference sequence). CDR3 length: 14 residues. In nucleotides, the CDR3 is TGTGCCAGTAGTTCACAGGGATGGTACACTGAAGCTTTCTTT. Protein product: CASSSQGWYTEAFF.

This clone came up a few times. The chain has TRBV6-8 and TRBJ1-6; D not certain. The CDR3 loop spans 14 amino acids. The germline V gene has CDR1 MNHGY and CDR2 SAAAGT. The V and J ends lost 6 bases and 8 bases respectively, with 14 bases between them. The CDR3 DNA sequence: TGTGCCAGCAGCCGAAGCCCCTACGATTCACCCCTCCACTTT. Translated: CASSRSPYDSPLHF.

The rearrangement uses TRBV5-1 and TRBJ2-2; no reliable D call. Germline CDR1 and CDR2: SGHRS and YFSETQ. This CDR3 is 15 amino acids long. The germline V and J ends were trimmed by 0 bases and 3 bases, with 9 bases remaining between them. In DNA, the CDR3 is TGCGCCAGCAGCTTGGACAGTCCCCACACCGGGGAGCTGTTTTTT. This encodes CASSLDSPHTGELFF.

This clone showed up just a few times. The gene calls are TRBV11-3 and TRBJ2-7, with 9 bases aligning to TRBD2. The CDR3 length is 15 residues. Germline V gene data show CDR1 as SGHNT and CDR2 as YENEEA. With V trimmed by 1 base and J by 3 bases, 4 bases remained unmatched. This chain's CDR3 is CASSLVAGVNYEQYF. In DNA form, the CDR3 reads TGTGCCAGCAGCTTAGTAGCGGGGGTCAACTACGAGCAGTACTTC.

This rearrangement joins TRBV10-3 to TRBJ2-2, with D perhaps matching TRBD1 (5 bases). Germline CDR1 and CDR2: ENHRY and SYGVKD. CDR3 length: 16 amino acids. V gave up 2 bases and J gave up 0 bases, with 10 bases separating them. In DNA form, the CDR3 reads TGTGCCATCAGTGAGGTGGACACCGCGAACACCGGGGAGCTGTTTTTT. Encoded protein: CAISEVDTANTGELFF.

This clone came up once. This chain links TRBV5-1 with TRBJ2-7, with TRBD2 matching over 14 bases. CDR1 is SGHRS, CDR2 YFSETQ, per germline. The CDR3 spans 15 residues. V lost 3 bases, J lost 6 bases, and 5 bases stayed unmatched. The chain's CDR3 is CASSWEGLAGGEQYF. The CDR3 DNA follows: TGCGCCAGCAGCTGGGAAGGACTAGCGGGGGGCGAGCAGTACTTC.

This clone has just a few counts. The chain employs TRBV11-3 and TRBJ1-6, with 7 positions matching TRBD1. In germline, CDR1 is SGHNT, CDR2 YENEEA. This CDR3 is 14 amino acids long. V was clipped by 2 bases and J by 13 bases; unmatched bases: 8. The CDR3 nucleotides are TGTGCCAGCAGCTTATCGGGACAGAGGGCCCCCCTCCACTTT. Its protein is CASSLSGQRAPLHF.

The V gene is TRBV19, the J gene TRBJ2-1; D possibly uses TRBD1 or TRBD2 (5 bases each). Germline V CDR1 and CDR2: LNHDA, SQIVND (reference sequence). V shed 5 bases and J shed 5 bases, with 13 bases lying between them. The CDR3 is 14 residues long. The CDR3 region has the DNA TGTGCCAGTAGTGACACGGGGCCTAACAATGAGCAGTTCTTC. Its protein is CASSDTGPNNEQFF.

V gene TRBV7-6 combines with J gene TRBJ2-3, with D maybe TRBD1 (6 bases). The V end was cut by 3 bases, the J end by 6 bases, with 16 bases between. CDR1 and CDR2 (germline): SGHVS, FNYEAQ. The CDR3 extends over 15 amino acids. The CDR3 reads CASSLAGTSHDTQYF. The CDR3 nucleotides are TGTGCCAGCAGCTTGGCCGGGACATCGCACGATACGCAGTATTTT.

The table lists this clone with a few counts. The chain combines TRBV7-2 with TRBJ2-1, with D uncertain. The CDR3 runs to 13 residues. V lost 5 bases, J lost 15 bases, and 20 bases lay in between. From germline, CDR1 is SGHTA and CDR2 FQGNSA. CDR3 residues: CASSPLRVSPGFF. CDR3 in DNA: TGTGCCAGCAGCCCTCTCCGGGTATCGCCGGGGTTCTTC.

The chain couples TRBV18 to TRBJ1-6; D uncertain. Trimming shortened V by 5 bases and J by 11 bases, and 13 bases separated the two germline ends. The V gene's germline CDR1 is KGHSH and CDR2 LQKENI. This CDR3 has 13 amino acids. For the CDR3, the DNA is TGTGCCAGCTCATCATCCCCAAGCCCACCCCTCCACTTT. This translates into CASSSSPSPPLHF.

The J gene is TRBJ2-6, the V gene TRBV15, with D possibly being TRBD1 (6 bases). The CDR3 loop spans 17 amino acids. Trimming left V 1 base short and J 2 bases short, with 12 bases between. The germline V gene encodes CDR1 LNHNV and CDR2 YYDKDF (reference sequence). The CDR3 protein is CATSRVPGVAGANVLTF. In DNA, the CDR3 is TGTGCCACCAGCAGAGTCCCAGGGGTAGCTGGGGCCAACGTCCTGACTTTC.

This clone was recorded a few times. V gene TRBV10-3 combines with J gene TRBJ1-4; maybe TRBD1 (6 bases). Trimming cost V 0 bases and J 0 bases, with 8 bases left between them. Germline V gene lookup returns CDR1 ENHRY and CDR2 SYGVKD. The CDR3 loop spans 16 amino acids. The CDR3 coding sequence is TGTGCCATCAGTGAGTCGGGGGCTACAACTAATGAAAAACTGTTTTTT. Translated: CAISESGATTNEKLFF.

In this sample, this clone turned up a few times. The chain combines TRBV11-3 with TRBJ2-5; 9 nucleotides line up with TRBD2. V lost 5 bases to trimming and J lost 3 bases; unmatched junction nucleotides: 4. There are 14 residues in the CDR3. CDR1 and CDR2 from the germline V gene are SGHNT and YENEEA. CDR3 DNA sequence: TGTGCCAGCAGCCCGGGACTAGCAGAAGAGACCCAGTACTTC. Its translation: CASSPGLAEETQYF.

This clone was detected a few times. The chain combines TRBV12-5 with TRBJ2-6; the D gene is possibly TRBD2 (5 bases). The CDR3 consists of 16 residues. CDR1 LGHNT and CDR2 FRNRAP come from the germline V gene. CDR3 sequence (DNA): TGTGCCAGCAAACCACTACCGGGGTCTGGGGCCAACGTCCTGACTTTC. Its protein product is CASKPLPGSGANVLTF.

This clone turned up a few times. This chain joins TRBV2 and TRBJ2-3; 8 bases are shared with TRBD2. The CDR3 has 15 amino acids. With V trimmed by 11 bases and J by 0 bases, 10 bases remained unmatched. Germline values: CDR1 SNHLY, CDR2 FYNNEI. The DNA of the CDR3 is TGTGCCGGGTCGTCTAAGCGGGAGAGCACAGATACGCAGTATTTT. Its protein product is CAGSSKRESTDTQYF.

The CDR3 sequence: CASSLGTGITDTQYF. The CDR3 DNA follows: TGTGCCAGCAGCTTAGGGACAGGGATCACAGATACGCAGTATTTT. This chain uses TRBV11-3 with TRBJ2-3, with 8 positions matching TRBD1. V lost 1 base, J lost 2 bases, and 2 bases stayed unmatched. The CDR3 extends over 15 amino acids. Germline CDR1 and CDR2: SGHNT and YENEEA. Complete variable domain (other parts from reference TRBV11-3 and TRBJ2-3): EAGVVQSPRYKIIEKKQPVAFWCNPISGHNTLYWYLQNLGQGPELLIRYENEEAVDDSQLPKDRFSAERLKGVDSTLKIQPAELGDSAVYLCASSLGTGITDTQYFGPGTRLTVL.

This chain connects TRBV5-1 to TRBJ2-1, with TRBD1 matching over 9 bases. The CDR3 is 17 amino acids. Germline V gives CDR1 SGHRS, CDR2 YFSETQ. The J segment lost 0 bases and the V segment lost 4 bases, leaving 8 bases of the junction unmatched. The CDR3 region has the DNA TGCGCCAGCAGCCCACAGGGGGCAACTAGCTCCTACAATGAGCAGTTCTTC. Amino acid sequence: CASSPQGATSSYNEQFF.